One sample yielded the 13 T cell receptor beta chains listed below, sequenced in a study of identical twins. TCRdb reprocessed the 5' RACE reads with MiXCR, giving one entry per CDR3 protein. The data show about 240,000 distinct CDR3 sequences, with about 12% seen just once and 4% to 5% held by the top ten. These data were also filed under a second study, of yellow fever vaccine responses in identical twins.

Sequencing used memory (CD45RO+) T cells sorted from blood. All receptors come from a woman aged 18-35 years in good health.

V is TRBV18 and J is TRBJ2-7, with TRBD2 matching over 7 bases. With 2 bases clipped from V and 0 bases from J, the junction kept 4 bases outside the gene matches. The CDR3 is 15 amino acids. Germline CDR1 KGHSH, CDR2 LQKENI. CDR3 nucleotides: TGTGCCAGCTCACCATCCCGGGGGGACTCCTACGAGCAGTACTTC. This encodes CASSPSRGDSYEQYF. Together with reference TRBV18 and TRBJ2-7, the CDR3 gives the full variable domain: NAGVMQNPRHLVRRRGQEARLRCSPMKGHSHVYWYRQLPEEGLKFMVYLQKENIIDESGMPKERFSAEFPKEGPSILRIQQVVRGDSAAYFCASSPSRGDSYEQYFGPGTRLTVT.

The chain combines TRBV7-9 with TRBJ1-5; D gene ambiguous. The V end lost 2 bases, the J end lost 7 bases, and 9 bases lay between the germline ends. The CDR3 spans 13 residues. CDR1 and CDR2 (germline): SEHNR, FQNEAQ (reference sequence). CDR3 protein: CASSLTGRQPQHF. The CDR3 DNA reads as TGTGCCAGCAGCTTAACGGGTAGGCAGCCCCAGCATTTT.

J is TRBJ2-5 and V is TRBV9, with TRBD2 matching 13 bases. Germline V lookup: CDR1 SGDLS, CDR2 YYNGEE. Trimming cost V 2 bases and J 6 bases; bases outside gene matches: 13. This CDR3 has 18 amino acids. CDR3 loop: CASSVDPGTSGTLKTQYF. The CDR3 bases are TGTGCCAGCAGCGTTGATCCCGGGACTAGCGGGACCCTGAAGACCCAGTACTTC.

The CDR3 DNA reads TGCAGTGCTAGAGTGGAGCCTAATCAGCCCCAGCATTTT. Protein product: CSARVEPNQPQHF. The V gene is TRBV20-1, the J gene TRBJ1-5; the D is unclear. CDR1 and CDR2 from the germline V gene are DFQATT and SNEGSKA (reference sequence). V lost 1 base to trimming and J lost 4 bases, with 8 bases between them. The CDR3 length is 13 residues.

This clonotype came up a few times. V and J are TRBV15 and TRBJ2-5, with 8 bases identical to TRBD1. Looked up from germline, CDR1 is LNHNV and CDR2 is YYDKDF (reference sequence). The CDR3 has 18 residues. V gave up 4 bases and J gave up 2 bases; unmatched junction bases: 15. This chain's CDR3 is CATSKSLSTGGRQETQYF. DNA for the CDR3: TGTGCCACCAGCAAGTCGTTATCCACAGGGGGTAGACAAGAGACCCAGTACTTC.

This sequence joins TRBV18 and TRBJ2-5; D remains unclear. V gave up 0 bases and J gave up 5 bases, with 10 bases separating them. Germline CDR1 is KGHSH and CDR2 is LQKENI. The CDR3 covers 14 residues. Here the CDR3 reads CASSPPSGLETQYF. The DNA of the CDR3 is TGTGCCAGCTCACCACCGTCCGGTTTGGAGACCCAGTACTTC.

This clonotype came up a few times. V usage is TRBV7-6 and J usage is TRBJ2-1; possibly TRBD2 for D (6 bases). The CDR3 covers 13 residues. The V gene lost 0 bases and the J gene lost 12 bases, with 12 bases spanning the gap. The germline V gene has CDR1 SGHVS and CDR2 FNYEAQ. The CDR3 region is CASSLANIGGQFF. CDR3 DNA sequence: TGTGCCAGCAGCTTAGCAAATATCGGGGGGCAGTTCTTC. Full variable domain (outside the CDR3, taken from reference TRBV7-6 and TRBJ2-1): GAGVSQSPRYKVTKRGQDVALRCDPISGHVSLYWYRQALGQGPEFLTYFNYEAQQDKSGLPNDRFSAERPEGSISTLTIQRTEQRDSAMYRCASSLANIGGQFFGPGTRLTVL.

This clonotype was counted only a few times. J is TRBJ2-7 and V is TRBV6-1; a possible D gene is TRBD2 (9 bases). Germline V gives CDR1 MNHNS, CDR2 SASEGT. The CDR3 has 17 residues. The germline V and J ends were trimmed by 6 bases and 4 bases, with 25 bases remaining between them. The CDR3 loop reads CASRRDRTRTSEYEQYF. CDR3 sequence (DNA): TGTGCCAGCAGGAGGGACAGGACAAGGACTAGCGAATACGAGCAGTACTTC.

The chain combines TRBV6-1 with TRBJ2-3, with D perhaps TRBD2 (7 bases). Germline lookup yields CDR1 MNHNS and CDR2 SASEGT. The CDR3 sequence is 16 residues long. The germline V and J ends were trimmed by 6 bases and 4 bases, with 20 bases remaining between them. This chain's CDR3 is CASRWSGGARPDTQYF. The CDR3 DNA reads as TGTGCCAGCAGGTGGAGTGGGGGGGCGAGGCCAGATACGCAGTATTTT.

The chain has TRBV7-2 and TRBJ1-6, with no clear D. This CDR3 has 14 residues. In germline, CDR1 is SGHTA, CDR2 FQGNSA. The V end was cut by 5 bases, the J end by 10 bases, with 15 bases between. In DNA form, the CDR3 reads TGTGCCAGCAGCCAACGGAAGAGCGTCTCACCCCTCCACTTT. It yields the protein CASSQRKSVSPLHF.

The chain links TRBV27 to TRBJ2-5, with D possibly called TRBD1 or TRBD2 (5 bases each). The CDR3 covers 12 residues. V gave up 6 bases and J gave up 4 bases, with 9 bases separating them. Germline assignment: CDR1 MNHEY and CDR2 SMNVEV (reference sequence). CDR3 in amino acids: CASRRGGETQYF. Here the CDR3 DNA reads TGTGCCAGCAGGAGGGGTGGAGAGACCCAGTACTTC.

The chain couples TRBV18 to TRBJ2-7, with TRBD2 identical over 10 bases. V shed 3 bases and J 4 bases; nucleotides not matched to a gene: 21. CDR3 length: 20 residues. Germline V gene lookup returns CDR1 KGHSH and CDR2 LQKENI. The CDR3 sequence is CASSPYRAASGSLGQYEQYF. As DNA, the CDR3 is TGTGCCAGCTCACCTTATAGGGCGGCTAGCGGGAGTCTAGGCCAATACGAGCAGTACTTC.

This clonotype was picked up a small number of times. The chain carries TRBV2 and TRBJ1-5; D not certain. The V end lost 6 bases, the J end lost 5 bases, and 17 bases lay between the germline ends. CDR1 SNHLY and CDR2 FYNNEI come from the germline V gene. The CDR3 is made up of 15 amino acids. The CDR3 DNA is TGTGCCAGCAGCGCCACGGGTACCCTCGATCAGCCCCAGCATTTT. Encoded protein: CASSATGTLDQPQHF.